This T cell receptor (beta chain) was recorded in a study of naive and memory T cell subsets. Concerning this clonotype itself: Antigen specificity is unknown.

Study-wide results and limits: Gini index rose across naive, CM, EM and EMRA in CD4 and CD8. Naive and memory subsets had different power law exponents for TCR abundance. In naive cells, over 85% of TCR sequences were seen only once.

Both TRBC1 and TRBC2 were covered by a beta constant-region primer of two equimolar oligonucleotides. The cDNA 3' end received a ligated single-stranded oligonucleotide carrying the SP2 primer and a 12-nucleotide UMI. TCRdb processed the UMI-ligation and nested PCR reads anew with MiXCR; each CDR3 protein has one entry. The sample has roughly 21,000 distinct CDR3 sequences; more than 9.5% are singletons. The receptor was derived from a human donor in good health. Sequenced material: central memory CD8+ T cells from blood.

CDR3 region: CASSEWGLSGETQYF. CDR3 sequence (DNA): TGTGCCAGCAGTGAATGGGGACTATCGGGAGAGACCCAGTACTTC. The chain is built from TRBV25-1 and TRBJ2-5, with 7 bases matching TRBD2. The CDR3 loop spans 15 amino acids. J lost 4 bases, V lost 1 base, and 6 bases had no gene match. From germline, CDR1 is MGHDK and CDR2 SYGVNS.